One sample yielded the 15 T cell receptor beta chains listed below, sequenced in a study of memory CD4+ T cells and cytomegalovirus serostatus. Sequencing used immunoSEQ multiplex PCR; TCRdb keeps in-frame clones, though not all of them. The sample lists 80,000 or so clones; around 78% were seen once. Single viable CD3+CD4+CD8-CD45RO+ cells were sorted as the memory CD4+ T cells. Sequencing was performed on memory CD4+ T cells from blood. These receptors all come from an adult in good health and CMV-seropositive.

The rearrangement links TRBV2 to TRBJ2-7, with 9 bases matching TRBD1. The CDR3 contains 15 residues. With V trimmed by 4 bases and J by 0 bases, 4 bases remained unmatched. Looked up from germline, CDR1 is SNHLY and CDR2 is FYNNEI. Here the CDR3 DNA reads TGTGCCAGCAGTGCGGACAGGGGAGACTCCTACGAGCAGTACTTC. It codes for CASSADRGDSYEQYF.

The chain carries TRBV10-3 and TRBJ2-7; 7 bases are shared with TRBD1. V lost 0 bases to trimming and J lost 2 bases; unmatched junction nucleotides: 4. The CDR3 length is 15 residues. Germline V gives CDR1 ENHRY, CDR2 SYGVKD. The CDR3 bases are TGTGCCATCAGTGAGTCGAGACAGGGCCCCTACGAGCAGTACTTC. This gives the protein CAISESRQGPYEQYF.

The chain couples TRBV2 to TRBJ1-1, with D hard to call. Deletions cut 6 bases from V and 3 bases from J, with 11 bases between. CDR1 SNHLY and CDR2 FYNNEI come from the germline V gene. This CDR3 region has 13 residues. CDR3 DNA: TGTGCCAGCAGCTCATTTTTGGACACTGAAGCTTTCTTT. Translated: CASSSFLDTEAFF.

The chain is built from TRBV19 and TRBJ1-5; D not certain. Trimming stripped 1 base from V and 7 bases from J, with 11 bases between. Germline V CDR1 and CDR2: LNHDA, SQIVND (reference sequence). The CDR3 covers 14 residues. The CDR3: CASSIAGSGQPQHF. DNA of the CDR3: TGTGCCAGTAGTATAGCGGGATCTGGGCAGCCCCAGCATTTT.

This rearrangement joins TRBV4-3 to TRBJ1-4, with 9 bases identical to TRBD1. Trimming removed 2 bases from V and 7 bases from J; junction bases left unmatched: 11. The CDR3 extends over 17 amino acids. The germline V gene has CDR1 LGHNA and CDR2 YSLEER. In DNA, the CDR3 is TGCGCCAGCAGCCAACAACTACTGGACAGGGGACGTGAAAAACTGTTTTTT. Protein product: CASSQQLLDRGREKLFF.

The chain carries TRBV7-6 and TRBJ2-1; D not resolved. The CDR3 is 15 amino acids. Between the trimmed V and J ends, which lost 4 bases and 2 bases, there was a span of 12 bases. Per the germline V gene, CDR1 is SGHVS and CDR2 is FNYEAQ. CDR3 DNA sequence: TGTGCCAGCAGCTCATCCCTTGGGGCCTACAATGAGCAGTTCTTC. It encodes CASSSSLGAYNEQFF.

Here the CDR3 DNA reads TGTGCCAGCAGTTGGGGAAAACAGGGAGAAGCTTTCTTT. This gives the protein CASSWGKQGEAFF. This chain links TRBV6-6 with TRBJ1-1; possible D gene TRBD1, 6 bases. This CDR3 spans 13 amino acids. CDR1 MNHNY and CDR2 SVGAGI come from the germline V gene (reference sequence). V was pared by 4 bases and J by 8 bases, with 14 bases between.

The CDR3 region is CASREGPGTGELFF. In DNA form, the CDR3 reads TGTGCCAGCAGAGAGGGACCGGGCACCGGGGAGCTGTTTTTT. V and J are TRBV9 and TRBJ2-2; D possibly matches TRBD1 or TRBD2 (5 bases each). V dropped 5 bases and J dropped 4 bases, with 12 bases sitting between them. The germline V gene has CDR1 SGDLS and CDR2 YYNGEE. The CDR3 runs 14 residues.

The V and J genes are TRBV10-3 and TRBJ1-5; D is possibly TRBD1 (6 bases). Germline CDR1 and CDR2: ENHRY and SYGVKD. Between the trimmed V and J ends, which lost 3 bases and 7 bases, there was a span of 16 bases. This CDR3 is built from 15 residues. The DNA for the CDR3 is TGTGCCATCAGTGATTCTCAGGGGCGAGGGCAGCCCCAGCATTTT. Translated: CAISDSQGRGQPQHF.

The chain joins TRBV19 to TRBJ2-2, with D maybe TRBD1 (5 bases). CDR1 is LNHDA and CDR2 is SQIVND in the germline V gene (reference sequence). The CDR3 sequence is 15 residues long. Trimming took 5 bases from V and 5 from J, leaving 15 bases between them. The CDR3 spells CASSGVGHRTGELFF. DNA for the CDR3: TGTGCCAGTAGTGGGGTGGGGCATAGAACCGGGGAGCTGTTTTTT.

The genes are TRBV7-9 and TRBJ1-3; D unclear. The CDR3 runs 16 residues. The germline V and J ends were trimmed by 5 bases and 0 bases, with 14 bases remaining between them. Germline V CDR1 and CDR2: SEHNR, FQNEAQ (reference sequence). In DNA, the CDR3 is TGTGCCAGCAGCCCGTGGTTAGGAAGCTCTGGAAACACCATATATTTT. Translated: CASSPWLGSSGNTIYF.

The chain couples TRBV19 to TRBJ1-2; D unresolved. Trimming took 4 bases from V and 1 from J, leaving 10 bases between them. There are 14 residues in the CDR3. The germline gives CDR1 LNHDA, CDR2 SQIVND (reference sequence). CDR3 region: CASSNPGINYGYTF. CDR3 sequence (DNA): TGTGCCAGTAGTAACCCCGGGATTAACTATGGCTACACCTTC. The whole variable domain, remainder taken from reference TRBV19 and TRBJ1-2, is DGGITQSPKYLFRKEGQNVTLSCEQNLNHDAMYWYRQDPGQGLRLIYYSQIVNDFQKGDIAEGYSVSREKKESFPLTVTSAQKNPTAFYLCASSNPGINYGYTFGSGTRLTVV.

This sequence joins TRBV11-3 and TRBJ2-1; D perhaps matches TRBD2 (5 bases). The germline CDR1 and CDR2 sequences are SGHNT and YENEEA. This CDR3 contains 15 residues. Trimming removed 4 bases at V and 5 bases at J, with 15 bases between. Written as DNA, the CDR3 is TGTGCCAGCAGCTCGGTGAGGGTGCTTAACAATGAGCAGTTCTTC. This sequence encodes CASSSVRVLNNEQFF.

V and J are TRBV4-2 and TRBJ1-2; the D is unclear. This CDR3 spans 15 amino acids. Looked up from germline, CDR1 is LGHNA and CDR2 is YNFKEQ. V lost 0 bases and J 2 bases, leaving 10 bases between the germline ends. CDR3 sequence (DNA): TGTGCCAGCAGCCAAGAAGGCCAGCCCAACTATGGCTACACCTTC. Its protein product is CASSQEGQPNYGYTF.

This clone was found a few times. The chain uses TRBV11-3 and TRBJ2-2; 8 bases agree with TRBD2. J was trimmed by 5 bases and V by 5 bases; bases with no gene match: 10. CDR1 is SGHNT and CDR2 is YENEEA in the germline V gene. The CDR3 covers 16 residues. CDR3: CASSKYFSGTTGELFF. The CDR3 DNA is TGTGCCAGCAGCAAATACTTTAGCGGGACTACCGGGGAGCTGTTTTTT.